This entry lists 29 T cell receptor beta chains sequenced from one sample in a study of blood T cells in healthy people across ages. A second 7 to 11 cycle PCR used barcoded and J-beta primers. Each CDR3 protein gets one entry after TCRdb re-called the 5' RACE reads with MiXCR. In the table there are 1.5 million to 2 million distinct CDR3 sequences, under 30% of which are singletons. The material sequenced was blood. Receptors were obtained from a woman aged 25 to 39 in good health.

The chain recombines TRBV27 with TRBJ2-4, with unresolved D. This CDR3 has 15 residues. CDR1 is MNHEY and CDR2 is SMNVEV in the germline V gene (reference sequence). Trimming stripped 2 bases from V and 5 bases from J, with 13 bases between. CDR3 DNA sequence: TGTGCCAGCAGTTTAGTGTCGCCGGATCAAAACATTCAGTACTTC. Amino acids: CASSLVSPDQNIQYF.

This clonotype has a count of ten or more. The V and J genes are TRBV24-1 and TRBJ1-2; 7 positions match TRBD1. Germline values: CDR1 KGHDR, CDR2 SFDVKD. The ends lost 3 bases at V and 8 bases at J; junction bases unmatched: 2. CDR3 size: 12 residues. CDR3 sequence reads: CATSDNRGGYTF. The CDR3 nucleotides read TGTGCCACCAGTGATAACAGGGGCGGCTACACCTTC.

This chain connects TRBV21-1 to TRBJ1-4; TRBD1, the D gene given by the table, was not confirmed from the DNA. TRBV21-1 is described as a pseudogene. The CDR3 is made up of 17 amino acids. The CDR3 spells CASAAPPGPVTNEKLFF. The CDR3 nucleotides are TGTGCCAGCGCAGCGCCCCCTGGTCCGGTAACTAATGAAAAACTGTTTTTT.

In regard to this clonotype: With a much larger clone just one base away, this may be a read error. The CDR3 is CANRGASGSEQYF. CDR3 DNA: TGCGCCAACAGAGGGGCTAGCGGGAGCGAGCAGTACTTC. The V and J genes are TRBV4-3 and TRBJ2-7, with 10 positions matching TRBD2. J lost 6 bases, V lost 10 bases, and 9 bases had no gene match. CDR1 and CDR2 from the germline V gene are LGHNA and YSLEER. This CDR3 spans 13 amino acids.

The V and J genes are TRBV5-4 and TRBJ2-7; 9 bases fit TRBD1. Germline CDR1 reads SGHNT; CDR2 reads YYREEE (reference sequence). The CDR3 covers 11 residues. The V segment lost 9 bases and the J segment 12 bases; nucleotides outside the gene matches: 10. The CDR3 nucleotides are TGTGCCACTGAGGGACAGGGTATTCCGTACTTC. Translation: CATEGQGIPYF.

V usage is TRBV20-1 and J usage is TRBJ2-5; 7 bases are a match to TRBD1. Trimming removed 7 bases from V and 0 bases from J; junction bases left unmatched: 8. The CDR3 spans 14 residues. Germline V gene sequence: CDR1 DFQATT, CDR2 SNEGSKA (reference sequence). In nucleotides, the CDR3 is TGCAGTGTTAAGGGGGCTCTGTACCAAGAGACCCAGTACTTC. This encodes CSVKGALYQETQYF.

The V gene is TRBV12-3 or TRBV12-4, the J gene TRBJ2-5; TRBD1 matches at 7 bases. The CDR3 totals 15 residues. The junction had 12 bases not matched to a gene; V was cut back by 7 bases and J by 4 bases. CDR3 sequence (DNA): TGTGCCAGCACGGCCCAACAGGGGATGGGAGAGACCCAGTACTTC. Translating it yields CASTAQQGMGETQYF.

This clonotype was picked up a small number of times. The rearrangement joins TRBV12-3 or TRBV12-4 to TRBJ2-1, with D possibly being TRBD2 (6 bases). V lost 6 bases and J lost 10, with 16 bases in between. The CDR3 spans 13 residues. CDR3 DNA sequence: TGTGCCAGCAGCCCCGGCGGGGAAAGAGAGCAGTTCTTC. Its translation: CASSPGGEREQFF.

This clonotype was counted many times. The chain has TRBV29-1 and TRBJ1-2, with 7 bases identical to TRBD1. Germline V gives CDR1 SQVTM, CDR2 ANQGSEA. The V segment lost 7 bases and the J segment 3 bases; nucleotides outside the gene matches: 8. This CDR3 contains 13 residues. CDR3 residues: CSAMGDSYYGYTF. In DNA form, the CDR3 reads TGCAGCGCGATGGGGGACAGCTACTATGGCTACACCTTC.

The chain couples TRBV4-3 to TRBJ2-2, with TRBD2 as a possible D gene (5 bases). V was cut by 1 base and J by 2 bases, with 14 bases left in between. The CDR3 totals 17 residues. CDR1 LGHNA and CDR2 YSLEER come from the germline V gene. CDR3 DNA: TGCGCCAGCAGCCAAGGCACGGGAAGCATTAACACCGGGGAGCTGTTTTTT. Protein sequence: CASSQGTGSINTGELFF.

J is TRBJ2-2 and V is TRBV4-1; unclear D gene. V lost 4 bases, J lost 8 bases, and 17 bases lay in between. The germline CDR1 and CDR2 sequences are MGHRA and YSYEKL. The CDR3 runs 15 residues. CDR3: CASSPLEQTRGELFF. The DNA for the CDR3 is TGCGCCAGCAGCCCACTTGAACAGACGAGAGGGGAGCTGTTTTTT.

This clonotype was found a few times. The V gene is TRBV7-9, the J gene TRBJ1-2, with D uncertain. This CDR3 spans 16 amino acids. V lost 2 bases and J lost 0, with 13 bases in between. The V gene's germline CDR1 is SEHNR and CDR2 FQNEAQ (reference sequence). The chain's CDR3 is CASSLPRITTNYGYTF. For the CDR3, the DNA is TGTGCCAGCAGCTTACCTAGGATTACCACTAACTATGGCTACACCTTC.

V usage is TRBV28 and J usage is TRBJ2-1; 7 nucleotides match TRBD2. Germline V gene sequence: CDR1 MDHEN, CDR2 SYDVKM. Trimming cost V 6 bases and J 2 bases; bases outside gene matches: 10. The CDR3 totals 16 residues. CDR3 bases: TGTGCCAGCAGGTCCCTCGGGGGGAGAACCTACAATGAGCAGTTCTTC. Translated, it gives CASRSLGGRTYNEQFF.

V is TRBV15 and J is TRBJ2-7, with D possibly being TRBD1 (6 bases). Trimming stripped 3 bases from V and 5 bases from J, with 11 bases between. Germline V lookup: CDR1 LNHNV, CDR2 YYDKDF (reference sequence). This CDR3 spans 13 amino acids. For the CDR3, the DNA is TGTGCCACCAGCAGCCGGGACAACAACGAGCAGTACTTC. It is translated as CATSSRDNNEQYF. Full variable domain (missing parts from reference TRBV15 and TRBJ2-7): DAMVIQNPRYQVTQFGKPVTLSCSQTLNHNVMYWYQQKSSQAPKLLFHYYDKDFNNEADTPDNFQSRRPNTSFCFLDIRSPGLGDTAMYLCATSSRDNNEQYFGPGTRLTVT.

The V and J genes are TRBV7-2 and TRBJ2-7; D possibly corresponds to TRBD1 (5 bases). The germline CDR1 and CDR2 sequences are SGHTA and FQGNSA. Trimming stripped 6 bases from V and 5 bases from J, with 20 bases between. There are 15 residues in the CDR3. CDR3 in DNA: TGTGCCAGCAGGTATCAGGGTGGTGGGAATAACGAGCAGTACTTC. Its translation: CASRYQGGGNNEQYF.

This clonotype appeared many times. The chain uses TRBV27 and TRBJ2-5; D not resolved. V was clipped by 3 bases and J by 1 base, with 12 bases between them. Germline lookup yields CDR1 MNHEY and CDR2 SMNVEV (reference sequence). The CDR3 spans 15 residues. CDR3 sequence (DNA): TGTGCCAGCAGTTTCGGGTTGCACCGCCAAGAGACCCAGTACTTC. Translating gives CASSFGLHRQETQYF.

This clonotype was counted many times. This chain joins TRBV20-1 and TRBJ2-7; 8 bases line up with TRBD1. J lost 9 bases, V lost 5 bases, and 18 bases had no gene match. Per germline, CDR1 DFQATT and CDR2 SNEGSKA (reference sequence). CDR3 length equals 15 residues. Written as DNA, the CDR3 is TGCAGTGCTCCAGGTTGGGACAGGAAACTACGTGGGCAGTACTTC. This gives the protein CSAPGWDRKLRGQYF.

On this clonotype itself: This may be a read error: a much more frequent sequence differs by one nucleotide. Because it lacks the conserved phenylalanine or tryptophan at the end, this CDR3 is likely a read error. The rearrangement links TRBV29-1 to TRBJ1-1; D ambiguous. The germline CDR1 and CDR2 sequences are SQVTM and ANQGSEA. V lost 5 bases to trimming and J lost 1 base, with 8 bases between them. CDR3 size: 12 residues. The CDR3 bases are TGCAGCGTTCAGTCGAAGAACACTGAAGCTTTCTGT. The encoded protein is CSVQSKNTEAFC.

As to this clonotype: Germline is not matched at one junction end, which may reflect a read error. The genes are TRBV7-2 and TRBJ2-2, with 9 bases aligning to TRBD1. The germline CDR1 and CDR2 sequences are SGHTA and FQGNSA. The CDR3 sequence is 16 residues long. The CDR3 sequence: CASSLGQGLGSGERFF. CDR3 in DNA: TGTGCCAGCAGCCTAGGACAGGGGTTGGGATCCGGGGAGCGGTTTTTT.

This clonotype was counted at least ten times. This chain connects TRBV12-3 or TRBV12-4 to TRBJ2-7; maybe TRBD1 (6 bases). V was trimmed by 6 bases and J by 1 base, leaving 13 bases between them. The CDR3 runs to 14 residues. The DNA for the CDR3 is TGTGCCAGCAGAAAGACAGGCGCTTCCTACGAGCAGTACTTC. Amino acids: CASRKTGASYEQYF.

The V gene is TRBV29-1, the J gene TRBJ2-7; D assignment may be TRBD1 or TRBD2 (6 bases each). Per germline, CDR1 SQVTM and CDR2 ANQGSEA. The CDR3 has 17 amino acids. V lost 3 bases, J lost 1 base, and 22 bases lay in between. The CDR3 loop is CSVDFRNEGGASYEQYF. CDR3 coding DNA: TGCAGCGTTGACTTCCGCAATGAGGGGGGCGCATCCTACGAGCAGTACTTC.

This clonotype has just one count. The J gene is TRBJ2-7, the V gene TRBV12-3 or TRBV12-4; the match to TRBD1 covers 10 bases. This CDR3 is 16 amino acids long. Trimming at V came to 4 bases and at J to 3 bases, leaving 9 bases not matched to a gene. In nucleotides, the CDR3 is TGTGCCAGCAGTTCCTATGGGTGGGACAGGGGCTACGAGCAGTACTTC. It encodes CASSSYGWDRGYEQYF.

Of note for this clonotype: This may be a read error, as it is one base from a much larger clone. The chain combines TRBV12-3 or TRBV12-4 with TRBJ2-1; the D is unclear. The V end was cut by 5 bases, the J end by 10 bases, with 9 bases between. The CDR3 is made up of 11 amino acids. The CDR3, as DNA: TGTGCCAGCAGTCCTATGTACGAGCAGTTCTTC. It specifies CASSPMYEQFF.

The CDR3 region has the DNA TGTGCCAGCAGTGAAAGCCCAGGGCCCTACAATGAGCAGTTCTTC. It yields the protein CASSESPGPYNEQFF. The genes are TRBV6-1 and TRBJ2-1; the D gene is possibly TRBD1 (5 bases). Looked up from germline, CDR1 is MNHNS and CDR2 is SASEGT. This CDR3 contains 15 residues. V lost 2 bases and J lost 2, with 10 bases in between.

V and J are TRBV28 and TRBJ1-2; D is undetermined. Germline loops: CDR1 MDHEN, CDR2 SYDVKM. Trimming stripped 5 bases from V and 8 bases from J, with 18 bases between. The CDR3 has 14 amino acids. The CDR3 loop is CASSARLIVGGYTF. Here the CDR3 DNA reads TGTGCCAGCAGTGCCCGTCTGATTGTTGGGGGCTACACCTTC.

This clonotype was recorded many times. The J gene is TRBJ2-7, the V gene TRBV5-1, with TRBD2 matching 7 bases. The CDR3 is 14 amino acids. Per the germline V gene, CDR1 is SGHRS and CDR2 is YFSETQ. J gave up 4 bases and V 10 bases, and 14 bases lay outside the gene matches. This CDR3 is CASGERTSVYEQYF. The CDR3 nucleotides are TGCGCCTCCGGGGAGAGGACTAGTGTTTACGAGCAGTACTTC. Filled out from reference TRBV5-1 and TRBJ2-7, the complete variable domain reads KAGVTQTPRYLIKTRGQQVTLSCSPISGHRSVSWYQQTPGQGLQFLFEYFSETQRNKGNFPGRFSGRQFSNSRSEMNVSTLELGDSALYLCASGERTSVYEQYFGPGTRLTVT.

This clonotype was detected many times. The rearrangement joins TRBV7-9 to TRBJ2-3, with TRBD2 matching over 8 bases. V dropped 2 bases and J dropped 2; count of bases not matched to a gene: 6. CDR3 length equals 16 residues. In germline, CDR1 is SEHNR, CDR2 FQNEAQ (reference sequence). In DNA form, the CDR3 reads TGTGCCAGCAGCTTAAATAGCGGGGAGCACACAGATACGCAGTATTTT. Protein sequence: CASSLNSGEHTDTQYF.

This rearrangement joins TRBV6-1 to TRBJ2-5; TRBD2 matches 8 bases. The CDR3 contains 13 residues. Germline CDR1 reads MNHNS; CDR2 reads SASEGT. V gave up 7 bases and J gave up 5 bases; unmatched junction bases: 6. As DNA, the CDR3 is TGTGCCAGCATGGGACTAGTCCGGGAGACCCAGTACTTC. Its translation: CASMGLVRETQYF.

This chain links TRBV11-2 with TRBJ2-3; D uncertain. CDR3 length: 15 residues. V was shortened by 2 bases and J by 2 bases, with 11 bases between the two germline ends. The V gene's germline CDR1 is SGHAT and CDR2 FQNNGV. The DNA of the CDR3 is TGTGCCAGCAGCTTAAGCGTAGGTTTCACAGATACGCAGTATTTT. This gives the protein CASSLSVGFTDTQYF.